Following are 28 T cell receptor beta chains from one sample sequenced in a study of cytomegalovirus exposure and HLA in healthy donors (TCRdb year 2017). The library was generated by the immunoSEQ multiplex PCR assay. A mixture of 60 forward primers for TCR Vbeta segments and 13 reverse primers for TCR Jbeta segments was used in the multiplex PCR. The source is immuneACCESS, and TCRdb retained only in-frame sequences with V and J called. Part of the clones is not carried over; for the studies checked, unresolved V genes explain less than half of this, and the remainder is unexplained. This sample comprises roughly 80,000 clones, roughly 79% of them detected only once. Clones ranked in the top ten supply under 2% of the sample. Source material: PBMCs. The receptors here all came from a woman aged 25 to 39 in good health and CMV-seronegative.

This clone has just one count. The genes are TRBV9 and TRBJ1-3; TRBD1 is a possible D gene (5 bases). Looked up from germline, CDR1 is SGDLS and CDR2 is YYNGEE. V lost 0 bases and J 1 base, leaving 23 bases between the germline ends. The CDR3 extends over 20 amino acids. CDR3 nucleotide sequence: TGTGCCAGCAGCGTAGAGGACCTCCGCGGCAGGGCAAGGTCTGGAAACACCATATATTTT. Encoded protein: CASSVEDLRGRARSGNTIYF.

The rearrangement joins TRBV29-1 to TRBJ2-3, with 9 bases aligning to TRBD2. This CDR3 comprises 15 residues. In germline, CDR1 is SQVTM, CDR2 ANQGSEA. V trimming: 2 bases; J trimming: 6 bases; junction bases outside the gene matches: 9. The CDR3 loop reads CSVERLAVGFDTQYF. The CDR3 nucleotides are TGCAGCGTTGAAAGACTAGCGGTGGGGTTTGATACGCAGTATTTT.

In DNA form, the CDR3 reads TGTGCCAGCAAGTTTGGGAGGGGTCAGGGCTACACCTTC. This codes for CASKFGRGQGYTF. V gene TRBV25-1 combines with J gene TRBJ1-2; possibly TRBD1 for D (5 bases). The CDR3 length is 13 residues. With 7 bases removed from V and 8 bases from J, the gap between germline ends came to 17 bases. The V gene's germline CDR1 is MGHDK and CDR2 SYGVNS.

The chain recombines TRBV30 with TRBJ2-1; 10 bases map to TRBD2. Germline V gives CDR1 GTSNPN, CDR2 SVGIG (reference sequence). The V gene end was trimmed by 0 bases and the J gene end by 1 base; junction bases not matched to a gene: 6. CDR3 length: 17 residues. The CDR3 reads CAWSVARTSGSYNEQFF. The CDR3 region has the DNA TGTGCCTGGAGTGTAGCTAGGACTAGCGGTTCCTACAATGAGCAGTTCTTC.

The chain recombines TRBV18 with TRBJ2-5, with D possibly being TRBD1 (7 bases). The CDR3 spans 16 residues. In germline, CDR1 is KGHSH, CDR2 LQKENI. The V end was cut by 3 bases, the J end by 4 bases, with 18 bases between. CDR3 sequence (DNA): TGTGCCAGCTCACCGCAGGGGGGATTCGTGGGAGAGACCCAGTACTTC. It yields the protein CASSPQGGFVGETQYF.

This sequence joins TRBV28 and TRBJ2-1; a possible D gene is TRBD2 (7 bases). The CDR3 has 16 amino acids. Trimming cost V 3 bases and J 5 bases, with 17 bases left between them. Per the germline V gene, CDR1 is MDHEN and CDR2 is SYDVKM. The CDR3 DNA is TGTGCCAGCAGTTTGGGGGGGGCCCGTGCTGACAATGAGCAGTTCTTC. Encoded protein: CASSLGGARADNEQFF.

V and J are TRBV2 and TRBJ2-1; 8 bases are a match to TRBD2. This CDR3 spans 16 amino acids. The V and J ends lost 4 bases and 5 bases, in that order; junction bases with no gene match: 10. Germline V CDR1 and CDR2: SNHLY, FYNNEI. CDR3 bases: TGTGCCAGCAGTGCTCAGCGGGAGTGGGGCCACAATGAGCAGTTCTTC. Amino acids: CASSAQREWGHNEQFF.

This chain joins TRBV2 and TRBJ1-2; tentative D call: TRBD1 (6 bases). The CDR3 is 12 residues long. The V gene's germline CDR1 is SNHLY and CDR2 FYNNEI. With 7 bases removed from V and 7 bases from J, the gap between germline ends came to 13 bases. The chain's CDR3 is CASITGKAGYTF. As DNA, the CDR3 is TGTGCCAGCATTACAGGGAAAGCTGGCTACACCTTC.

This sequence joins TRBV7-3 and TRBJ2-1; D unclear. V lost 5 bases, J lost 3 bases, and 8 bases lay in between. CDR3 length: 13 residues. Germline V gene data show CDR1 as SGHTA and CDR2 as FQGTGA. CDR3 amino acids: CASSPNFYNEQFF. For the CDR3, the DNA is TGTGCCAGCAGCCCCAACTTCTACAATGAGCAGTTCTTC.

This clone was picked up one time. This rearrangement joins TRBV4-1 to TRBJ2-4; 9 bases agree with TRBD2. Germline V gene sequence: CDR1 MGHRA, CDR2 YSYEKL. The CDR3 is 17 residues long. The V gene end was trimmed by 1 base and the J gene end by 0 bases; junction bases not matched to a gene: 4. DNA for the CDR3: TGCGCCAGCAGCCAAGGTCGACTAGCGGTAGCCAAAAACATTCAGTACTTC. It translates to CASSQGRLAVAKNIQYF.

The V and J genes are TRBV27 and TRBJ2-1, with 7 nucleotides matching TRBD2. V shed 7 bases, J shed 12 bases, and the junction held 6 bases outside the gene matches. CDR3 length: 11 residues. Germline V gene sequence: CDR1 MNHEY, CDR2 SMNVEV (reference sequence). The DNA of the CDR3 is TGTGCCAGCAAACTTAGCGGGCTGCAGTTCTTC. It is translated as CASKLSGLQFF.

This sequence joins TRBV27 and TRBJ2-5; no clear D gene. V was cut by 3 bases and J by 5 bases, with 10 bases left in between. This CDR3 comprises 13 residues. Looked up from germline, CDR1 is MNHEY and CDR2 is SMNVEV (reference sequence). The CDR3 coding sequence is TGTGCCAGCAGTTTCCCTCAACTGGAGACCCAGTACTTC. Translation: CASSFPQLETQYF.

In this sample, this clone turned up once. V usage is TRBV28 and J usage is TRBJ2-2, with a possible D match to TRBD2 (7 bases). Trimming pared 5 bases from V and 8 bases from J, leaving 18 bases between. There are 15 residues in the CDR3. The V gene's germline CDR1 is MDHEN and CDR2 SYDVKM. The CDR3 sequence: CASSQGGRAWGELFF. The CDR3 bases are TGTGCCAGCAGTCAAGGGGGGAGGGCCTGGGGGGAGCTGTTTTTT. Full variable domain (remainder filled in from reference TRBV28 and TRBJ2-2): DVKVTQSSRYLVKRTGEKVFLECVQDMDHENMFWYRQDPGLGLRLIYFSYDVKMKEKGDIPEGYSVSREKKERFSLILESASTNQTSMYLCASSQGGRAWGELFFGEGSRLTVL.

V and J are TRBV4-3 and TRBJ2-7; TRBD2 matches at 7 bases. With 3 bases clipped from V and 2 bases from J, the junction kept 7 bases outside the gene matches. The CDR3 has 15 residues. CDR1 and CDR2 (germline): LGHNA, YSLEER. The DNA of the CDR3 is TGCGCCAGCAGCCATACCCCGGGGGGACCCTACGAGCAGTACTTC. Its protein is CASSHTPGGPYEQYF.

This clone has just a few counts. The chain links TRBV27 to TRBJ2-5; D is ambiguous. This CDR3 contains 14 residues. The V and J ends lost 2 bases and 3 bases respectively, with 10 bases between them. From germline, CDR1 is MNHEY and CDR2 SMNVEV (reference sequence). The CDR3 loop reads CASSLDWAEETQYF. The CDR3 nucleotides read TGTGCCAGCAGTTTAGATTGGGCCGAAGAGACCCAGTACTTC.

The chain has TRBV30 and TRBJ2-2, with 11 bases that match TRBD2. Looked up from germline, CDR1 is GTSNPN and CDR2 is SVGIG (reference sequence). CDR3 length: 17 residues. J lost 1 base, V lost 3 bases, and 7 bases had no gene match. In DNA, the CDR3 is TGTGCCTGGAGAGGGGGGACTAGCGGAAGGAACACCGGGGAGCTGTTTTTT. It codes for CAWRGGTSGRNTGELFF.

V and J are TRBV28 and TRBJ1-5, with D uncertain. The CDR3 is made up of 15 amino acids. V was shortened by 6 bases and J by 4 bases, with 16 bases between the two germline ends. CDR1 and CDR2 (germline): MDHEN, SYDVKM. The CDR3 coding sequence is TGTGCCAGCAGCCGCCAGGCAGGCGATAATCAGCCCCAGCATTTT. It codes for CASSRQAGDNQPQHF.

J is TRBJ2-1 and V is TRBV7-3; D is possibly TRBD2 (6 bases). There are 14 residues in the CDR3. Germline V gives CDR1 SGHTA, CDR2 FQGTGA. V lost 5 bases, J lost 8 bases, and 16 bases lay in between. CDR3 nucleotides: TGTGCCAGCAGCAATAGCGGTTACGGGGATGAGCAGTTCTTC. Amino acids: CASSNSGYGDEQFF.

The chain uses TRBV5-1 and TRBJ2-3; 7 nucleotides match TRBD2. The CDR3 runs 17 residues. With V trimmed by 3 bases and J by 0 bases, 10 bases remained unmatched. Per germline, CDR1 SGHRS and CDR2 YFSETQ. The CDR3: CASSSASLATSTDTQYF. The CDR3 region has the DNA TGCGCCAGCAGCTCGGCTTCACTAGCGACTAGCACAGATACGCAGTATTTT.

V and J are TRBV10-3 and TRBJ2-3, with TRBD2 identical over 12 bases. The V gene's germline CDR1 is ENHRY and CDR2 SYGVKD. V shed 6 bases, J shed 4 bases, and the junction held 5 bases outside the gene matches. The CDR3 loop spans 15 amino acids. CDR3 sequence reads: CAISGLAGTPDTQYF. The CDR3 nucleotides are TGTGCCATCAGCGGACTAGCGGGAACCCCAGATACGCAGTATTTT.

This clone was seen a handful of times. The CDR3 region has the DNA TGTGCCAGCAGCTTAGTATGGCTAGCGGGAGAATTTTGGAATGAGCAGTTCTTC. Translating gives CASSLVWLAGEFWNEQFF. The J gene is TRBJ2-1, the V gene TRBV7-8, with TRBD2 matching over 10 bases. The CDR3 contains 18 residues. Germline values: CDR1 SGHVS, CDR2 FQNEAQ. J was trimmed by 7 bases and V by 1 base; bases with no gene match: 13.

This clone was counted between two and nine times. The chain has TRBV5-5 and TRBJ1-1, with D maybe TRBD1 (6 bases). This CDR3 is built from 13 residues. Germline V gene sequence: CDR1 SGHKS, CDR2 YYEKEE (reference sequence). Trimming stripped 4 bases from V and 1 base from J, with 8 bases between. CDR3: CASSLTGNTEAFF. CDR3 DNA sequence: TGTGCCAGCAGCCTGACAGGGAACACTGAAGCTTTCTTT.

The gene calls are TRBV4-3 and TRBJ2-2; D is uncertain. The germline CDR1 and CDR2 sequences are LGHNA and YSLEER. Trimming took 3 bases from V and 2 from J, leaving 7 bases between them. The CDR3 spans 14 residues. The CDR3 protein is CASSHIPNTGELFF. CDR3 nucleotide sequence: TGCGCCAGCAGCCATATTCCCAACACCGGGGAGCTGTTTTTT.

Here the CDR3 reads CASSGLAGAREQFF. The CDR3 nucleotides read TGTGCCAGCAGTGGGCTAGCGGGAGCTCGAGAGCAGTTCTTC. The chain couples TRBV28 to TRBJ2-1, with 10 nucleotides matching TRBD2. Germline V gives CDR1 MDHEN, CDR2 SYDVKM. Losses at the gene ends were 5 bases for V and 10 bases for J; bases not matched to a gene: 8. The CDR3 contains 14 residues.

In its sample, this clone was seen a few times. The chain couples TRBV10-1 to TRBJ1-5; 8 bases fit TRBD1. The CDR3 spans 15 residues. V lost 6 bases to trimming and J lost 6 bases; unmatched junction nucleotides: 10. CDR1 is WNHNN, CDR2 SYGVQD, per germline (reference sequence). The CDR3 DNA reads as TGCGCCAGCAGCGATGATCGACAGGGGTGTCAGCCCCAGCATTTT. The encoded protein is CASSDDRQGCQPQHF.

The V gene is TRBV5-1, the J gene TRBJ2-3, with TRBD2 matching over 12 bases. The germline gives CDR1 SGHRS, CDR2 YFSETQ. J lost 0 bases, V lost 0 bases, and 8 bases had no gene match. The CDR3 loop spans 19 amino acids. DNA of the CDR3: TGCGCCAGCAGCTTGGGTCCTAGCGGGAGGGGCCTTAGCACAGATACGCAGTATTTT. Its protein is CASSLGPSGRGLSTDTQYF.

This chain connects TRBV7-9 to TRBJ2-7; D perhaps matches TRBD1 (6 bases). Per germline, CDR1 SEHNR and CDR2 FQNEAQ (reference sequence). Trimming pared 5 bases from V and 2 bases from J, leaving 13 bases between. CDR3 size: 14 residues. The CDR3 spells CASSPRTDAYEQYF. The CDR3 DNA sequence: TGTGCCAGCAGCCCCCGGACAGATGCCTACGAGCAGTACTTC.

This clone turned up a few times. A read error may produce the germline difference seen at one junction end. The rearrangement links TRBV7-9 to TRBJ1-1; weak D call: TRBD1 (6 bases). Germline V lookup: CDR1 SEHNR, CDR2 FQNEAQ (reference sequence). The CDR3 runs 11 residues. The CDR3 bases are TGTTCCAGCAGCCACGACAGGGAAGCTTTCTTT. It translates to CSSSHDREAFF.